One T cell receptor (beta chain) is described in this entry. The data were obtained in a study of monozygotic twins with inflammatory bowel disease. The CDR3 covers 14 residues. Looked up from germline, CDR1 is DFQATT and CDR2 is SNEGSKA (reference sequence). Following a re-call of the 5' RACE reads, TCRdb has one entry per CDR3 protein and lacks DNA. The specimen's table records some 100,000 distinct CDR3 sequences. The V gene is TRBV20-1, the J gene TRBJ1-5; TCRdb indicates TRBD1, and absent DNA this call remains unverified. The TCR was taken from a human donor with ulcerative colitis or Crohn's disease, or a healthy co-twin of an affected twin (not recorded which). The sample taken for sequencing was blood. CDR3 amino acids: CSATKGTVNQPQHF.